Below, 5 T cell receptor beta chains from the same sample are listed, as sequenced in a study of blood T cell repertoires in COVID-19. Here immunoSEQ multiplex PCR was the method, and the copy in TCRdb shows in-frame clones only, minus some. Of about 200,000 clones listed, around 90% were seen once; the top ten hold roughly 0.56%. The sequenced sample consisted of peripheral blood. These receptor sequences come from a man between 45 and 60 years old with acute or convalescent COVID-19.

V is TRBV19 and J is TRBJ2-7, with D perhaps TRBD1 (5 bases). The V gene lost 4 bases and the J gene lost 4 bases, with 8 bases spanning the gap. The CDR3 has 12 amino acids. Germline CDR1 and CDR2: LNHDA and SQIVND (reference sequence). CDR3 protein: CASSKKGYEQYF. The DNA of the CDR3 is TGTGCCAGTAGTAAAAAGGGGTACGAGCAGTACTTC.

The rearrangement joins TRBV7-6 to TRBJ2-3; 14 bases fit TRBD2. Germline trimming cut 3 bases from V and 0 bases from J; bases unmatched to any gene: 11. This CDR3 spans 20 amino acids. Germline CDR1 and CDR2: SGHVS and FNYEAQ. The CDR3 bases are TGTGCCAGCAGCTTGGGCAAGGGGGGACTAGCGGGGGTCAGCACAGATACGCAGTATTTT. It translates to CASSLGKGGLAGVSTDTQYF.

CDR3: CASSPVGLAGPGELFF. CDR3 nucleotides: TGTGCCAGCAGTCCCGTCGGACTAGCGGGCCCCGGGGAGCTGTTTTTT. This chain uses TRBV27 with TRBJ2-2, with 11 bases lining up with TRBD2. Germline trimming cut 5 bases from V and 6 bases from J; bases unmatched to any gene: 8. Germline V CDR1 and CDR2: MNHEY, SMNVEV (reference sequence). The CDR3 covers 16 residues.

This chain joins TRBV18 and TRBJ2-7; possibly TRBD2 for D (7 bases). V was clipped by 2 bases and J by 3 bases, with 11 bases between them. The CDR3 has 14 residues. Germline V gene data show CDR1 as KGHSH and CDR2 as LQKENI. CDR3 amino acids: CASSPGGGGYEQYF. The CDR3 DNA follows: TGTGCCAGCTCACCAGGGGGAGGGGGCTACGAGCAGTACTTC.

The chain couples TRBV29-1 to TRBJ1-4; D possibly corresponds to TRBD1 (6 bases). The ends were cut back, 5 bases at V and 4 bases at J, with 11 bases in the middle. From germline, CDR1 is SQVTM and CDR2 ANQGSEA. The CDR3 is 13 amino acids. The CDR3 sequence: CSVSTGFNEKLFF. The DNA of the CDR3 is TGCAGCGTTTCGACAGGCTTTAATGAAAAACTGTTTTTT.